The next 30 T cell receptor beta chains were all read from a single sample in a study of T cell responses to AZD1222 COVID-19 vaccine. The protocol was immunoSEQ multiplex PCR, while the TCRdb copy is restricted to in-frame clones and leaves out a portion. The sample has roughly 120,000 clones; around 93% are singletons. The sequences come from peripheral blood, collected on day 0 of AZD1222 vaccination. The receptors were gathered from an adult in good health.

The chain recombines TRBV19 with TRBJ2-5, with D possibly being TRBD1 (7 bases). Trimming stripped 0 bases from V and 5 bases from J, with 13 bases between. The CDR3 is 15 amino acids. The germline V gene encodes CDR1 LNHDA and CDR2 SQIVND (reference sequence). The CDR3, as DNA: TGTGCCAGTAGTATAGATCGTTCAGGGGGGGAGACCCAGTACTTC. It codes for CASSIDRSGGETQYF.

V usage is TRBV5-1 and J usage is TRBJ2-1; 8 nucleotides match TRBD1. The V gene end was trimmed by 1 base and the J gene end by 6 bases; junction bases not matched to a gene: 6. The CDR3 runs to 15 residues. CDR1 SGHRS and CDR2 YFSETQ come from the germline V gene. The CDR3 loop is CASSLRQGAVNEQFF. The CDR3 region has the DNA TGCGCCAGCAGCTTGAGGCAGGGGGCGGTCAATGAGCAGTTCTTC.

The chain is built from TRBV28 and TRBJ2-3; D possibly corresponds to TRBD2 (6 bases). V was clipped by 6 bases and J by 6 bases, with 19 bases between them. CDR1 and CDR2 from the germline V gene are MDHEN and SYDVKM. The CDR3 covers 15 residues. CDR3 sequence reads: CASSPPQRAGDTQYF. CDR3 nucleotide sequence: TGTGCCAGCAGCCCACCCCAGCGGGCGGGTGATACGCAGTATTTT.

V usage is TRBV30 and J usage is TRBJ1-2; no firm D call. The V end lost 2 bases, the J end lost 9 bases, and 13 bases lay between the germline ends. The CDR3 consists of 12 residues. Germline CDR1 and CDR2: GTSNPN and SVGIG (reference sequence). The CDR3 DNA reads TGTGCCTGGAGTCCCTCTGGAGGAAGCTACACCTTC. It codes for CAWSPSGGSYTF.

This rearrangement joins TRBV5-1 to TRBJ2-7; D perhaps matches TRBD2 (5 bases). Germline V lookup: CDR1 SGHRS, CDR2 YFSETQ. Trimming left V 5 bases short and J 3 bases short, with 18 bases between. This CDR3 region has 15 residues. CDR3 amino acids: CASSLSRATVYEQYF. The CDR3 DNA is TGCGCCAGCAGTCTCTCGAGGGCGACCGTCTACGAGCAGTACTTC.

The chain has TRBV19 and TRBJ2-7; 14 bases are shared with TRBD2. J gave up 5 bases and V 5 bases, and 5 bases lay outside the gene matches. Germline V gene sequence: CDR1 LNHDA, CDR2 SQIVND (reference sequence). The CDR3 is 15 amino acids. CDR3 residues: CASSSGLAGGNEQYF. The CDR3 DNA reads as TGTGCCAGTAGTTCCGGACTAGCGGGGGGTAACGAGCAGTACTTC.

The gene calls are TRBV6-5 and TRBJ2-3; no definite D call. The CDR3 is made up of 15 amino acids. The germline CDR1 and CDR2 sequences are MNHEY and SVGAGI. The V end was cut by 0 bases, the J end by 2 bases, with 9 bases between. The CDR3 region is CASSYSRRVTDTQYF. For the CDR3, the DNA is TGTGCCAGCAGTTACTCGAGAAGGGTCACAGATACGCAGTATTTT.

The genes are TRBV9 and TRBJ2-3, with 7 bases aligning to TRBD2. Losses at the gene ends were 3 bases for V and 5 bases for J; bases not matched to a gene: 12. Looked up from germline, CDR1 is SGDLS and CDR2 is YYNGEE. The CDR3 has 16 residues. The CDR3 coding sequence is TGTGCCAGCAGCGAAAGGATTGCGGGGGACCAAGATACGCAGTATTTT. The encoded protein is CASSERIAGDQDTQYF.

V and J are TRBV3-1 (or the pseudogene TRBV3-2) and TRBJ1-2, with D perhaps matching TRBD1 (6 bases). V was trimmed by 4 bases and J by 4 bases, leaving 10 bases between them. The CDR3 consists of 13 residues. Germline CDR1 is LGHDT and CDR2 is YNNKEL (reference sequence). The CDR3 spells CASSPTGFYGYTF. CDR3 nucleotide sequence: TGTGCCAGCAGCCCCACAGGGTTCTATGGCTACACCTTC.

The chain links TRBV5-1 to TRBJ2-7; D remains ambiguous. The CDR3 has 14 residues. V lost 4 bases and J 2 bases, leaving 13 bases between the germline ends. Looked up from germline, CDR1 is SGHRS and CDR2 is YFSETQ. The CDR3 loop reads CASSPDAKPYEQYF. The CDR3 coding sequence is TGCGCCAGCAGCCCGGACGCTAAACCCTACGAGCAGTACTTC.

The rearrangement links TRBV19 to TRBJ1-6, with a tentative D call TRBD1 (5 bases). Between the trimmed V and J ends, which lost 3 bases and 7 bases, there was a span of 10 bases. The CDR3 loop spans 14 amino acids. Germline CDR1 is LNHDA and CDR2 is SQIVND (reference sequence). The CDR3: CASSMWDANSPLHF. CDR3 nucleotides: TGTGCCAGTAGTATGTGGGACGCCAATTCACCCCTCCACTTT. The whole variable domain, filled in from reference TRBV19 and TRBJ1-6, reads DGGITQSPKYLFRKEGQNVTLSCEQNLNHDAMYWYRQDPGQGLRLIYYSQIVNDFQKGDIAEGYSVSREKKESFPLTVTSAQKNPTAFYLCASSMWDANSPLHFGNGTRLTVT.

The chain links TRBV30 to TRBJ1-5; 9 bases fit TRBD1. Germline V gene sequence: CDR1 GTSNPN, CDR2 SVGIG (reference sequence). There are 17 residues in the CDR3. J lost 6 bases, V lost 5 bases, and 17 bases had no gene match. The CDR3 here is CAWGTGTGSTVGQPQHF. CDR3 DNA sequence: TGTGCCTGGGGGACCGGGACAGGGTCGACGGTTGGTCAGCCCCAGCATTTT.

This sequence joins TRBV28 and TRBJ1-2; D remains unclear. Germline V gene sequence: CDR1 MDHEN, CDR2 SYDVKM. V lost 3 bases and J lost 4, with 12 bases in between. CDR3 length: 14 amino acids. The CDR3 spells CASSFAAAGYGYTF. CDR3 DNA sequence: TGTGCCAGCAGTTTCGCGGCAGCCGGCTATGGCTACACCTTC.

The chain employs TRBV6-6 and TRBJ1-2; no reliable D call. Per germline, CDR1 MNHNY and CDR2 SVGAGI (reference sequence). This CDR3 is 11 amino acids long. The V end was cut by 0 bases, the J end by 11 bases, with 7 bases between. This CDR3 is CASSYSIGYTF. CDR3 sequence (DNA): TGTGCCAGCAGTTACTCGATCGGGTACACCTTC.

This chain links TRBV28 with TRBJ1-1, with D uncertain. This CDR3 is built from 14 residues. Germline V gene lookup returns CDR1 MDHEN and CDR2 SYDVKM. Trimming cost V 3 bases and J 1 base, with 9 bases left between them. CDR3 sequence: CASSFLNGNTEAFF. In DNA form, the CDR3 reads TGTGCCAGCAGTTTTCTCAACGGGAACACTGAAGCTTTCTTT.

The chain employs TRBV5-4 and TRBJ2-3; 10 nucleotides align to TRBD2. Germline V CDR1 and CDR2: SGHNT, YYREEE (reference sequence). The CDR3 is 17 residues long. Losses at the gene ends were 2 bases for V and 3 bases for J; bases not matched to a gene: 9. CDR3 bases: TGTGCCAGCAGCTTACTCCAACTAGCGGGGATGACAGATACGCAGTATTTT. It codes for CASSLLQLAGMTDTQYF.

This chain links TRBV30 with TRBJ2-7, with a possible D match to TRBD2 (5 bases). This CDR3 contains 13 residues. The germline V gene encodes CDR1 GTSNPN and CDR2 SVGIG (reference sequence). Trimming removed 2 bases at V and 4 bases at J, with 12 bases between. CDR3 sequence (DNA): TGTGCCTGGAGTTACCCCCGGAGGTACGAGCAGTACTTC. Amino acids: CAWSYPRRYEQYF.

The chain couples TRBV11-1 to TRBJ2-7; TRBD1 might be the D (6 bases). The V gene lost 1 base and the J gene lost 0 bases, with 13 bases spanning the gap. In germline, CDR1 is SGHAT, CDR2 FQDESV (reference sequence). The CDR3 is 16 amino acids. The CDR3 nucleotides are TGTGCCAGCAGCTTAGATTTTCGACAGGCCTCCTACGAGCAGTACTTC. As protein: CASSLDFRQASYEQYF.

This sequence joins TRBV20-1 and TRBJ2-2, with D perhaps assigned TRBD1 or TRBD2 (5 bases each). V was trimmed by 3 bases and J by 1 base, leaving 15 bases between them. The CDR3 runs to 16 residues. The germline V gene has CDR1 DFQATT and CDR2 SNEGSKA (reference sequence). In nucleotides, the CDR3 is TGCAGTGCTAGTGAAACCGGGGACCGGAACACCGGGGAGCTGTTTTTT. It codes for CSASETGDRNTGELFF.

The DNA of the CDR3 is TGTGCCACCAGCAGAGAAGGGACAGGGAATCAGGGCTACACCTTC. It translates to CATSREGTGNQGYTF. The V gene is TRBV15, the J gene TRBJ1-2, with 9 bases that match TRBD1. The CDR3 contains 15 residues. CDR1 and CDR2 (germline): LNHNV, YYDKDF (reference sequence). J was trimmed by 8 bases and V by 0 bases; bases with no gene match: 7.

This sequence joins TRBV28 and TRBJ1-2; TRBD1 aligns across 7 bases. The CDR3 contains 14 residues. Trimming took 8 bases from V and 0 from J; bases not matched to a gene: 6. The germline V gene has CDR1 MDHEN and CDR2 SYDVKM. In nucleotides, the CDR3 is TGTGCCAGCTCCGGGACAGAGACTAACTATGGCTACACCTTC. Translation gives CASSGTETNYGYTF.

The chain is built from TRBV6-5 and TRBJ2-3; tentatively, D is TRBD2 (6 bases). Germline V lookup: CDR1 MNHEY, CDR2 SVGAGI. Trimming removed 5 bases at V and 2 bases at J, with 11 bases between. This CDR3 comprises 14 residues. CDR3 loop: CASSPGVLTDTQYF. In DNA, the CDR3 is TGTGCCAGCAGTCCGGGGGTACTCACAGATACGCAGTATTTT.

V usage is TRBV28 and J usage is TRBJ2-6; a weak D match, TRBD1 (5 bases). This CDR3 comprises 15 residues. Germline loops: CDR1 MDHEN, CDR2 SYDVKM. V lost 5 bases, J lost 3 bases, and 11 bases lay in between. DNA of the CDR3: TGTGCCAGCAGTCCTACAGGTGGTGGGGCCAACGTCCTGACTTTC. Encoded protein: CASSPTGGGANVLTF.

CDR3 amino acids: CASSIGVGYEQYF. CDR3 bases: TGTGCCAGTAGTATTGGGGTGGGCTACGAGCAGTACTTC. The rearrangement uses TRBV19 and TRBJ2-7, with D unclear. The CDR3 sequence is 13 residues long. The V and J ends lost 3 bases and 3 bases respectively, with 9 bases between them. Germline CDR1 LNHDA, CDR2 SQIVND (reference sequence).

This clone occurred once. V usage is TRBV28 and J usage is TRBJ1-2; 8 bases align to TRBD1. Germline loops: CDR1 MDHEN, CDR2 SYDVKM. The CDR3 is made up of 12 amino acids. J lost 8 bases, V lost 4 bases, and 3 bases had no gene match. The CDR3 bases are TGTGCCAGCAGTTCGGACAGGGCCGGCTACACCTTC. It specifies CASSSDRAGYTF.

The J gene is TRBJ2-7, the V gene TRBV7-8; possibly TRBD1 for D (5 bases). Germline V gene lookup returns CDR1 SGHVS and CDR2 FQNEAQ. The CDR3 spans 16 residues. The ends were cut back, 5 bases at V and 6 bases at J, with 23 bases in the middle. The chain's CDR3 is CASSHRADRARGEQYF. CDR3 DNA sequence: TGTGCCAGCAGCCACCGAGCCGACCGGGCTAGGGGCGAGCAGTACTTC.

The chain carries TRBV6-6 and TRBJ1-1; the D gene is possibly TRBD1 (6 bases). The V gene lost 5 bases and the J gene lost 4 bases, with 23 bases spanning the gap. The CDR3 runs to 17 residues. CDR1 and CDR2 (germline): MNHNY, SVGAGI (reference sequence). CDR3 protein: CASSRRLGASVSTEAFF. Written as DNA, the CDR3 is TGTGCCAGCAGTCGTCGGTTGGGGGCCTCAGTCAGCACTGAAGCTTTCTTT.

This clone was counted only a few times. The CDR3 loop reads CASSRGTGGSTEAFF. CDR3 nucleotides: TGTGCCAGCAGCCGGGGGACAGGGGGGTCCACTGAAGCTTTCTTT. The gene calls are TRBV3-1 (or the pseudogene TRBV3-2) and TRBJ1-1; 11 bases fit TRBD1. V was clipped by 4 bases and J by 4 bases; unmatched bases: 5. The CDR3 totals 15 residues. The V gene's germline CDR1 is LGHDT and CDR2 YNNKEL (reference sequence).

This clone has a handful of counts. The chain joins TRBV7-9 to TRBJ1-1; D remains ambiguous. The germline gives CDR1 SEHNR, CDR2 FQNEAQ (reference sequence). V was clipped by 5 bases and J by 11 bases, with 6 bases between them. This CDR3 comprises 9 residues. The CDR3 protein is CASSPSAFF. CDR3 DNA sequence: TGTGCCAGCAGCCCTTCGGCTTTCTTT.

In nucleotides, the CDR3 is TGTGCCAGCAGTTTAGCGGACAGGGAAAACTATGGCTACACCTTC. This encodes CASSLADRENYGYTF. The genes are TRBV28 and TRBJ1-2; 8 bases match TRBD1. The germline V gene encodes CDR1 MDHEN and CDR2 SYDVKM. This CDR3 has 15 residues. Trimming cost V 2 bases and J 2 bases; bases outside gene matches: 4.